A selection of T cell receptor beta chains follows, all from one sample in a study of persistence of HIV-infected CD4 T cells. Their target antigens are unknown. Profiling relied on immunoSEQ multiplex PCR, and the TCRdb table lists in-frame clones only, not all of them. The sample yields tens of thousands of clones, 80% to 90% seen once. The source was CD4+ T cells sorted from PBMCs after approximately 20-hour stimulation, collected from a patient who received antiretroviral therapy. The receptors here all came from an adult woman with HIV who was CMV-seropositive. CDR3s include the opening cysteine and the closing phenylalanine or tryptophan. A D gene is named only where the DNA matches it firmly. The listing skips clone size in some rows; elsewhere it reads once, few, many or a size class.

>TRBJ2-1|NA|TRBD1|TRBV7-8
CASKKGARNNEQFF
TGTGCCAGCAAGAAGGGGGCAAGAAACAATGAGCAGTTCTTC
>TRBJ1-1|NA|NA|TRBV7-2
CASSFGRENTEAFF
TGTGCCAGCAGCTTCGGGCGAGAGAACACTGAAGCTTTCTTT
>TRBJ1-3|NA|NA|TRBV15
CATSSQIGTGNTIYF
TGTGCCACCAGCAGTCAGATCGGAACGGGGAACACCATATATTTT
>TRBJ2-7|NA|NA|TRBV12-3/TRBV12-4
CASSAGREQYF
TGTGCCAGCAGCGCGGGTCGCGAGCAGTACTTC
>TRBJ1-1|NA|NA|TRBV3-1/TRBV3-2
CASSQTDAAFF
TGTGCCAGCAGCCAAACAGACGCAGCTTTCTTT
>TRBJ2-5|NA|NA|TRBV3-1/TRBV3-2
CASSLQETQYF
TGTGCCAGCAGCCTCCAAGAGACCCAGTACTTC
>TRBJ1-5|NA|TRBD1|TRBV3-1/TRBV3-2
CASSLTGSNQPQHF
TGTGCCAGCAGCCTGACAGGGAGCAATCAGCCCCAGCATTTT
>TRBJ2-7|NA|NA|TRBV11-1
CASSYSGAGVPYEQYF
TGTGCCAGCAGCTACTCCGGGGCAGGCGTCCCCTACGAGCAGTACTTC
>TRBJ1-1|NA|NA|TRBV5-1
CASTVGVNTEAFF
TGCGCCAGCACGGTAGGGGTGAACACTGAAGCTTTCTTT
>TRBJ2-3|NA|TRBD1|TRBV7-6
CASSLDHRGRTDTQYF
TGTGCCAGCAGCTTAGACCACAGGGGGCGAACAGATACGCAGTATTTT
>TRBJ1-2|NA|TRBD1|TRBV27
CASSLRGTGRNGYTF
TGTGCCAGCAGTTTGAGGGGGACAGGGAGGAATGGCTACACCTTC
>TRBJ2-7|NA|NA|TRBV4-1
CASSQVTQGPHYEQYF
TGCGCCAGCAGCCAAGTAACCCAGGGGCCACACTACGAGCAGTACTTC
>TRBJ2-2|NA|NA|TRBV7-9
CASSFITNTGELFF
TGTGCCAGCAGCTTTATAACCAACACCGGGGAGCTGTTTTTT
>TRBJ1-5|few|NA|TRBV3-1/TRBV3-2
CASSSSSDQPQHF
TGTGCCAGCAGCTCTTCTAGCGATCAGCCCCAGCATTTT
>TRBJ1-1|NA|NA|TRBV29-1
CSVVSGVNTEAFF
TGCAGCGTTGTAAGTGGAGTGAACACTGAAGCTTTCTTT
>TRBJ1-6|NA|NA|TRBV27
CASSFGRLNSPLHF
TGTGCCAGCAGTTTTGGTCGGCTTAATTCACCCCTCCACTTT
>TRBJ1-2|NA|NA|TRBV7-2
CASSLEGLGGYTF
TGTGCCAGCAGCTTAGAGGGTCTAGGTGGCTACACCTTC
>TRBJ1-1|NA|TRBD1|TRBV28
CASSSGQGGLSTEAFF
TGTGCCAGCAGTAGCGGACAGGGGGGACTGAGCACTGAAGCTTTCTTT
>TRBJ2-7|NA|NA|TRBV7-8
CASSPRVGPTYEQYF
TGTGCCAGCAGCCCACGGGTGGGCCCAACCTACGAGCAGTACTTC